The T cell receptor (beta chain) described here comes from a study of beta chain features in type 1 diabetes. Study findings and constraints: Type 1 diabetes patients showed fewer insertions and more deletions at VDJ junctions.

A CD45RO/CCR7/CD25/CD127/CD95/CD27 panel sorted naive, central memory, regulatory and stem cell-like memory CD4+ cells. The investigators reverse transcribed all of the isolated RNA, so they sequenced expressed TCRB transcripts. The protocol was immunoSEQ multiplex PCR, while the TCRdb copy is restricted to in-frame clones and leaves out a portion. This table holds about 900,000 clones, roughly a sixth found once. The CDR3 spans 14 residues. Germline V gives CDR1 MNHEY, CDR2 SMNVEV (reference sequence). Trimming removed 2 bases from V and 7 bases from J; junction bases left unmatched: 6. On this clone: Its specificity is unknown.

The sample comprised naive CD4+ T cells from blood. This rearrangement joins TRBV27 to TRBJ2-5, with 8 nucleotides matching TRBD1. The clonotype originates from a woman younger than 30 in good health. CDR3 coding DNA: TGTGCCAGCAGTTTAGGACAGGGTGGGACGACCCAGTACTTC. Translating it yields CASSLGQGGTTQYF.